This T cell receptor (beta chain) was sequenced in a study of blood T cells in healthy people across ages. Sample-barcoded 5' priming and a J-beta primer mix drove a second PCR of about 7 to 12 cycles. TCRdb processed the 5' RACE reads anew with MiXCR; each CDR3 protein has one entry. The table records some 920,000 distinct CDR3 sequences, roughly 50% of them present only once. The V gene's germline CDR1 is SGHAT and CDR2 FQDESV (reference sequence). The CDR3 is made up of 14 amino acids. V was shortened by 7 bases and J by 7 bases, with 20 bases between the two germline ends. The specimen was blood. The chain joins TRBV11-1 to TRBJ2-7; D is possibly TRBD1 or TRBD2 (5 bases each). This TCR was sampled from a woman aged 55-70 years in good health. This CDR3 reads CASTHEGSRDEQYF. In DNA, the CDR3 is TGTGCCAGCACTCACGAGGGGTCCAGGGATGAGCAGTACTTC.